Below are 29 T cell receptor beta chains sequenced from a single sample in a study of spatial heterogeneity in lung cancer. General study results and limits: Counts of expanded alpha and beta TCRs within tumors tracked the tumor nonsynonymous mutation count.

One entry per CDR3 protein results from TCRdb running MiXCR on the 5' RACE reads. The profile shows about 17,000 distinct CDR3 sequences, 6% to 6.5% of them singletons. Time point reported: sample taken at primary tumor resection. These receptors lack a known antigen. The material was lung tumor tissue, obtained at surgery. The source is a male donor with early-stage non-small cell lung cancer.

Notes on this clonotype: This beta chain slipped into a library made for alpha chains as a stray read, so its size is not meaningful. J is TRBJ2-7 and V is TRBV28, with TRBD2 matching over 8 bases. Germline loops: CDR1 MDHEN, CDR2 SYDVKM. CDR3 length: 16 residues. Trimming took 5 bases from V and 0 from J; bases not matched to a gene: 9. CDR3 in amino acids: CASSPLTSASSYEQYF. The CDR3 DNA reads TGTGCCAGCAGTCCCTTGACTAGCGCGAGCTCCTACGAGCAGTACTTC.

This clonotype was observed many times. This beta chain lies outside the target of a library built for alpha chains; its clone size means little. This chain connects TRBV7-8 to TRBJ2-7; TRBD2 matches 12 bases. V lost 3 bases to trimming and J lost 0 bases; unmatched junction nucleotides: 0. The CDR3 is made up of 15 amino acids. Germline V gene data show CDR1 as SGHVS and CDR2 as FQNEAQ. The CDR3 region is CASSLTSGGSYEQYF. CDR3 in DNA: TGTGCCAGCAGCTTGACTAGCGGGGGCTCCTACGAGCAGTACTTC.

About this clonotype: A library made for alpha chains picked up this beta chain off target, so its size means little. The CDR3 DNA reads TGTGCCAGCTCCACCACAGGCGACGGTAATCAGCCCCAGCATTTT. Residues: CASSTTGDGNQPQHF. The chain links TRBV18 to TRBJ1-5; D is perhaps TRBD1 (5 bases). Germline V gene sequence: CDR1 KGHSH, CDR2 LQKENI. The germline V and J ends were trimmed by 6 bases and 4 bases, with 16 bases remaining between them. The CDR3 spans 15 residues.

This clonotype appeared a few times. Found in a library prepared for alpha chains, this beta chain is an off-target read, and its abundance has little meaning. The J gene is TRBJ2-3, the V gene TRBV9, with D perhaps TRBD2 (6 bases). The CDR3 is 15 residues long. Trimming pared 4 bases from V and 6 bases from J, leaving 18 bases between. Germline-derived CDR1 and CDR2 are SGDLS and YYNGEE. Here the CDR3 DNA reads TGTGCCAGCAGCCCCCGACCGCGGGGAGAGGATACGCAGTATTTT. It translates to CASSPRPRGEDTQYF.

At least ten counts were recorded for this clonotype. This beta chain turned up in a library designed for alpha chains; as an off-target read, its abundance says little. The chain joins TRBV3-1 to TRBJ2-3; no clear D gene. Germline CDR1 and CDR2: LGHDT and YNNKEL (reference sequence). V lost 1 base and J 1 base, leaving 3 bases between the germline ends. The CDR3 extends over 13 amino acids. The CDR3: CASSQGRTDTQYF. The CDR3 region has the DNA TGTGCCAGCAGCCAAGGACGCACAGATACGCAGTATTTT.

This clonotype was seen at least ten times. This beta chain is an unintended read in a library built for alpha chains; its size means little. The V and J genes are TRBV19 and TRBJ2-3, with D possibly being TRBD2 (6 bases). Trimming shortened V by 4 bases and J by 2 bases, and 10 bases separated the two germline ends. Per germline, CDR1 LNHDA and CDR2 SQIVND (reference sequence). The CDR3 runs 14 residues. The CDR3 nucleotides are TGTGCCAGTAGTACGGAGGGCTCCACAGATACGCAGTATTTT. Translation gives CASSTEGSTDTQYF.

This clonotype was detected ten times or more. This beta chain slipped into a library made for alpha chains as a stray read, so its size is not meaningful. The V call is TRBV20-1, the J call TRBJ2-6, with TRBD2 identical over 9 bases. V was pared by 1 base and J by 4 bases, with 11 bases of the junction left unmatched. Germline CDR1 and CDR2: DFQATT and SNEGSKA (reference sequence). This CDR3 spans 18 amino acids. DNA for the CDR3: TGCAGTGCTAGAGCCCCGGGCCTAGCGGGAAGAGGGGCCAACGTCCTGACTTTC. Translation: CSARAPGLAGRGANVLTF.

This clonotype was seen repeatedly, ten times or more. The size of this beta chain means little, since it is a stray read in a library made for alpha chains. V and J are TRBV7-6 and TRBJ1-1; no clear D. The germline gives CDR1 SGHVS, CDR2 FNYEAQ. Trimming stripped 3 bases from V and 1 base from J, with 9 bases between. The CDR3 extends over 14 amino acids. Here the CDR3 DNA reads TGTGCCAGCAGCTTTTTCGCTGGGAACACTGAAGCTTTCTTT. Translating gives CASSFFAGNTEAFF.

This clonotype was recorded many times. The library was prepared for alpha chains; this beta chain is a stray read, so its frequency means little. Written as DNA, the CDR3 is TGTGCCAGCAGCTCCGGACAGGGCGGCTTTGGCTACACCTTC. It encodes CASSSGQGGFGYTF. The chain joins TRBV7-2 to TRBJ1-2; 8 bases match TRBD1. CDR3 size: 14 residues. V dropped 4 bases and J dropped 7; count of bases not matched to a gene: 8. Germline loops: CDR1 SGHTA, CDR2 FQGNSA.

Ten or more counts support this clonotype. For a library built for alpha chains, this beta chain is a stray read; little rests on its size. V is TRBV10-3 and J is TRBJ1-6, with D unclear. The CDR3 runs 12 residues. Trimming took off 8 bases at V and 5 bases at J, with 7 bases between the two ends. CDR1 and CDR2 (germline): ENHRY, SYGVKD. The DNA of the CDR3 is TGTGCCATCTCGACTGATAATTCACCCCTCCACTTT. As protein: CAISTDNSPLHF.

This clonotype was picked up many times. A library made for alpha chains picked up this beta chain off target, so its size means little. V and J are TRBV6-2 or TRBV6-3 and TRBJ2-7; 11 bases match TRBD2. Trimming at V came to 1 base and at J to 6 bases, leaving 5 bases not matched to a gene. CDR1 MNHEY and CDR2 SVGEGT come from the germline V gene. The CDR3 spans 15 residues. The CDR3 DNA sequence: TGTGCCAGCAGTTACTACTTTAGCGGGGGGGCCGAGCAGTACTTC. Its translation: CASSYYFSGGAEQYF.

In this sample, this clonotype turned up many times. Because this beta chain is a stray read in a library intended to capture alpha chains, its abundance should not be given much weight. The V call is TRBV5-8, the J call TRBJ1-5, with a possible D match to TRBD1 (5 bases). Germline CDR1 and CDR2: SGHTS and YDEGEE. Trimming left V 1 base short and J 8 bases short, with 13 bases between. The CDR3 totals 14 residues. The CDR3 DNA follows: TGTGCCAGCAGCTTGACAGGCCGATTGAAGCCCCAGCATTTT. This sequence encodes CASSLTGRLKPQHF. Based on the CDR3 plus reference TRBV5-8 and TRBJ1-5, the full variable domain is EAGVTQSPTHLIKTRGQQATLRCSPISGHTSVYWYQQALGLGLQFLLWYDEGEERNRGNFPPRFSGRQFPNYSSELNVNALELEDSALYLCASSLTGRLKPQHFGDGTRLSIL.

This clonotype has just a few counts. This beta chain is an off-target read within a library intended for alpha chains, so its frequency means little. The chain couples TRBV6-2 or TRBV6-3 to TRBJ2-2; maybe TRBD2 (5 bases). From germline, CDR1 is MNHEY and CDR2 SVGEGT. Trimming shortened V by 5 bases and J by 6 bases, and 10 bases separated the two germline ends. The CDR3 is 13 residues long. The CDR3 nucleotides read TGTGCCAGCAGTACGTGGACTCCCGGGGAGCTGTTTTTT. This translates into CASSTWTPGELFF.

This clonotype showed up many times. Within a library made for alpha chains, this beta chain is off target, and its count is uninformative. The chain has TRBV20-1 and TRBJ2-1; the D gene is possibly TRBD2 (5 bases). V gave up 2 bases and J gave up 7 bases, with 12 bases separating them. Per the germline V gene, CDR1 is DFQATT and CDR2 is SNEGSKA (reference sequence). The length of the CDR3 is 13 residues. The CDR3 DNA reads TGCAGTGCTAGAAGAGGGTCGTCAAATGAGCAGTTCTTC. Protein product: CSARRGSSNEQFF.

In its sample, this clonotype was seen a few times. This beta chain slipped into a library made for alpha chains as a stray read, so its size is not meaningful. The chain employs TRBV20-1 and TRBJ2-7, with a possible D match to TRBD2 (5 bases). V was clipped by 6 bases and J by 7 bases, with 25 bases between them. This CDR3 has 15 residues. Germline CDR1 reads DFQATT; CDR2 reads SNEGSKA (reference sequence). The CDR3 region is CSATGSQARTGEQYF. In DNA, the CDR3 is TGCAGTGCCACGGGTAGTCAGGCTAGAACGGGGGAGCAGTACTTC.

This clonotype has ten or more counts. As an off-target read in a library built for alpha chains, this beta chain has a frequency of little significance. This chain links TRBV20-1 with TRBJ1-1; TRBD1 is a possible D gene (6 bases). This CDR3 comprises 13 residues. Between the trimmed V and J ends, which lost 5 bases and 0 bases, there was a span of 10 bases. From germline, CDR1 is DFQATT and CDR2 SNEGSKA (reference sequence). This CDR3 is CSAEGGVNTEAFF. CDR3 nucleotides: TGCAGTGCTGAGGGGGGGGTGAACACTGAAGCTTTCTTT.

There are many counts of this clonotype. Little can be read into the size of this beta chain, an off-target read in a library designed for alpha chains. The J gene is TRBJ2-1, the V gene TRBV27; 7 bases match TRBD2. This CDR3 has 16 amino acids. Germline assignment: CDR1 MNHEY and CDR2 SMNVEV (reference sequence). V dropped 2 bases and J dropped 7; count of bases not matched to a gene: 11. The CDR3 DNA is TGTGCCAGCAGTTTACTGGGGCGGGAGAGGGAAAATGAGCAGTTCTTC. Translated, it gives CASSLLGRERENEQFF.

With respect to this clonotype: In a library made to pick up alpha chains, this beta chain is a stray read with a size that means little. The chain joins TRBV6-2 or TRBV6-3 to TRBJ2-5; TRBD2 is a possible D gene (6 bases). CDR1 and CDR2 from the germline V gene are MNHEY and SVGEGT. V lost 6 bases and J lost 7, with 21 bases in between. CDR3 length: 15 amino acids. CDR3: CASRRGTDEIRTQYF. CDR3 bases: TGTGCCAGCAGACGGGGGACGGACGAGATCCGGACCCAGTACTTC.

This clonotype occurred many times. As an off-target read in a library built for alpha chains, this beta chain has a frequency of little significance. The rearrangement links TRBV3-1 to TRBJ1-2; 9 positions agree with TRBD1. The germline V gene encodes CDR1 LGHDT and CDR2 YNNKEL (reference sequence). CDR3 size: 13 residues. The junction had 1 base not matched to a gene; V was cut back by 4 bases and J by 4 bases. CDR3 sequence: CASSPTGGYGYTF. The CDR3, as DNA: TGTGCCAGCAGCCCGACAGGGGGCTATGGCTACACCTTC.

This clonotype was detected a few times. The size of this beta chain means little, since it is a stray read in a library made for alpha chains. The V and J genes are TRBV7-3 and TRBJ2-4; 10 nucleotides match TRBD1. This CDR3 has 15 amino acids. V lost 5 bases, J lost 12 bases, and 13 bases stayed unmatched. CDR1 SGHTA and CDR2 FQGTGA come from the germline V gene. This chain's CDR3 is CASSQTGGYLEAQYF. The CDR3 DNA reads as TGTGCCAGCAGCCAGACAGGGGGCTATCTAGAGGCTCAGTACTTC.

This clonotype is medium-sized (0.01 to 0.1%). This beta chain lies outside the target of a library built for alpha chains; its clone size means little. V and J are TRBV20-1 and TRBJ1-5; TRBD1 matches 7 bases. V was pared by 5 bases and J by 4 bases, with 5 bases of the junction left unmatched. CDR1 and CDR2 (germline): DFQATT, SNEGSKA (reference sequence). This CDR3 has 13 amino acids. Written as DNA, the CDR3 is TGCAGTGCTCAACCGACAGGGAATCAGCCCCAGCATTTT. Its translation is CSAQPTGNQPQHF.

Sample share makes this clonotype medium-sized. Being off target in a library aimed at alpha chains, this beta chain has a size of little meaning. V and J are TRBV6-1 and TRBJ2-1; D might be TRBD2 (5 bases). The CDR3 is made up of 13 amino acids. Between the trimmed V and J ends, which lost 4 bases and 4 bases, there was a span of 8 bases. Germline values: CDR1 MNHNS, CDR2 SASEGT. In DNA, the CDR3 is TGTGCCAGCAGTGCCGGGGTTTACAATGAGCAGTTCTTC. The encoded protein is CASSAGVYNEQFF.

This clonotype was counted many times. The size of this beta chain means little, since it is a stray read in a library made for alpha chains. The V gene is TRBV5-1, the J gene TRBJ2-5; 9 bases are a match to TRBD2. Trimming removed 0 bases from V and 5 bases from J; junction bases left unmatched: 2. The germline V gene encodes CDR1 SGHRS and CDR2 YFSETQ. The CDR3 extends over 14 amino acids. CDR3 loop: CASSLGTSEETQYF. Written as DNA, the CDR3 is TGCGCCAGCAGCTTGGGGACTAGCGAGGAGACCCAGTACTTC.

This clonotype occurred many times. As an off-target read in a library built for alpha chains, this beta chain has a frequency of little significance. The J gene is TRBJ1-5, the V gene TRBV20-1; unclear D gene. V gave up 2 bases and J gave up 7 bases, with 15 bases separating them. CDR1 and CDR2 from the germline V gene are DFQATT and SNEGSKA (reference sequence). This CDR3 contains 14 residues. The CDR3 reads CSARPGGEEQPQHF. CDR3 coding DNA: TGCAGTGCTAGACCTGGCGGCGAAGAGCAGCCCCAGCATTTT.

This clonotype was counted at least ten times. This beta chain is an off-target read within a library intended for alpha chains, so its frequency means little. The CDR3 bases are TGCGCCAGCAGCCAAATGACAGGAAGCGAGCAGTACTTC. Protein product: CASSQMTGSEQYF. The chain employs TRBV4-1 and TRBJ2-7; D possibly corresponds to TRBD1 (6 bases). The V gene lost 2 bases and the J gene lost 6 bases, with 11 bases spanning the gap. The length of the CDR3 is 13 residues. The germline CDR1 and CDR2 sequences are MGHRA and YSYEKL.

This clonotype is large. This beta chain lies outside the target of a library built for alpha chains; its clone size means little. This chain joins TRBV27 and TRBJ1-6; no clear D. CDR1 is MNHEY, CDR2 SMNVEV, per germline (reference sequence). With 6 bases removed from V and 0 bases from J, the gap between germline ends came to 18 bases. The CDR3 is 18 amino acids. The DNA of the CDR3 is TGTGCCAGCAGCGGCCTTAGAGGCGGAAGCTCCTATAATTCACCCCTCCACTTT. Translating it yields CASSGLRGGSSYNSPLHF.

This clonotype was recorded at least ten times. The library was designed around alpha chains, so this beta chain is a stray read whose abundance carries little weight. This chain joins TRBV12-3 or TRBV12-4 and TRBJ2-1; the match to TRBD1 covers 7 bases. The V segment lost 6 bases and the J segment 1 base; nucleotides outside the gene matches: 6. The CDR3 runs to 15 residues. The CDR3 bases are TGTGCCAGCAGCTCCGACAGGGTATCCTACAATGAGCAGTTCTTC. This translates into CASSSDRVSYNEQFF.

The sample holds a few counts of this clonotype. Being off target in a library aimed at alpha chains, this beta chain has a size of little meaning. The chain couples TRBV28 to TRBJ2-1; 15 nucleotides align to TRBD2. The length of the CDR3 is 17 residues. With 4 bases clipped from V and 9 bases from J, the junction kept 10 bases outside the gene matches. Germline CDR1 and CDR2: MDHEN and SYDVKM. The CDR3 DNA follows: TGTGCCAGCAGTTCCCCTGGGACTAGCGGGAGGAGGGGTGAGCAGTTCTTC. This translates into CASSSPGTSGRRGEQFF.

Comment on this clonotype: A library prepared for alpha chains yielded this beta chain as an off-target read; its size is of little meaning. The chain has TRBV28 and TRBJ2-7; 7 bases map to TRBD1. CDR3 length: 15 amino acids. The V and J ends lost 2 bases and 0 bases, in that order; junction bases with no gene match: 4. Germline loops: CDR1 MDHEN, CDR2 SYDVKM. CDR3 protein: CASSLAGTASYEQYF. The DNA for the CDR3 is TGTGCCAGCAGTTTAGCCGGGACAGCCTCCTACGAGCAGTACTTC.